Shown below are 26 T cell receptor beta chains from a single sample sequenced in a study of tumor and adjacent non-tumor tissue in lung cancer. The template was RNA from unsorted bulk tissue. TCRbeta libraries were built with three rounds of nested PCR, modified from ARM-PCR. TCRdb recomputed calls from the multiplex PCR reads with MiXCR, one row per CDR3 protein. The table lists approximately 71,000 distinct CDR3 sequences, about three fifths of them singletons, with roughly 21% in the top ten. What was sequenced was lung tumor tissue. The receptor set was obtained from a man aged 50-60 years with non-small cell lung cancer.

This clonotype came up many times. The chain joins TRBV28 to TRBJ2-1, with D tentatively TRBD2 (7 bases). The CDR3 is 13 amino acids. Germline CDR1 is MDHEN and CDR2 is SYDVKM. The V and J ends lost 7 bases and 5 bases respectively, with 12 bases between them. CDR3 DNA sequence: TGTGCCAGCATCGGCGGGGGCGACAATGAGCAGTTCTTC. Protein: CASIGGGDNEQFF.

About this clonotype: At one end the junction does not follow the germline gene, possibly because of a read error. The V call is TRBV28, the J call TRBJ2-2; 7 nucleotides match TRBD1. The germline V gene has CDR1 MDHEN and CDR2 SYDVKM. The length of the CDR3 is 16 residues. The CDR3 sequence: CASTPAGQANTRELFF. The CDR3 DNA is TGTGCCAGCACTCCCGCCGGACAGGCGAACACCAGGGAGCTGTTTTTT.

This clonotype was seen a single time. Just one base apart from a much larger clone, this may be a read error. V usage is TRBV29-1 and J usage is TRBJ2-7, with D tentatively TRBD2 (5 bases). The CDR3 is made up of 10 amino acids. Germline CDR1 reads SQVTM; CDR2 reads ANQGSEA. The CDR3 DNA reads TGCATCGTTGCAGACTACGAGCGGTACTTC. Residues: CIVADYERYF.

A remark on this clonotype: With a much larger clone just one base away, this may be a read error. The chain joins TRBV28 to TRBJ2-5, with 9 nucleotides matching TRBD1. The CDR3 is 15 residues long. The germline gives CDR1 MDHEN, CDR2 SYDVKM. Trimming cost V 10 bases and J 5 bases; bases outside gene matches: 14. The CDR3, as DNA: TGTGCCAACAGCTCGAACAGGGGGCTCGGGGAGACCCAGTACTTC. As protein: CANSSNRGLGETQYF. The whole variable domain, filled in from reference TRBV28 and TRBJ2-5, reads DVKVTQSSRYLVKRTGEKVFLECVQDMDHENMFWYRQDPGLGLRLIYFSYDVKMKEKGDIPEGYSVSREKKERFSLILESASTNQTSMYLCANSSNRGLGETQYFGPGTRLLVL.

This clonotype has only one observation. The junction and the germline gene differ at one end; a read error may be behind it. The CDR3 spells CASSWSSYPNTRELFF. For the CDR3, the DNA is TGTGCCAGCAGTTGGAGTAGCTACCCGAACACCCGGGAGCTGTTCTTT. This sequence joins TRBV6-5 and TRBJ2-2; TRBD2 might be the D (6 bases). In germline, CDR1 is MNHEY, CDR2 SVGAGI. The CDR3 has 16 amino acids.

A note on this clonotype: A much bigger clone sits one base away, suggesting this may be a read error. The chain joins TRBV28 to TRBJ1-1, with D perhaps TRBD1 (5 bases). CDR3 size: 12 residues. Per germline, CDR1 MDHEN and CDR2 SYDVKM. CDR3 in DNA: TGTGCCAGCAGTTTACTGGGGATAGGGGCTTCCTTT. This sequence encodes CASSLLGIGASF.

This chain links TRBV24-1 with TRBJ2-1; no definite D call. The CDR3 runs to 12 residues. Trimming removed 1 base at V and 5 bases at J, with 2 bases between. Germline CDR1 reads KGHDR; CDR2 reads SFDVKD. The CDR3 nucleotides read TGTGCCACCAGTGATTTTAACAATGAGCAGTTCTTC. Its protein is CATSDFNNEQFF.

About this clonotype itself: The CDR3 carries no conserved terminal phenylalanine or tryptophan, so it likely arises from a read error. It is unclear where the CDR3 begins or ends on the DNA, so no DNA is shown, and the CDR3 is as TCRdb lists it. The genes are TRBV29-1 and TRBJ2-6. Looked up from germline, CDR1 is SQVTM and CDR2 is ANQGSEA. The CDR3 has 14 residues if both end residues are counted. CDR3 sequence reads: CSVGELGGANALAL.

This clonotype has only one observation. One end of the junction fails to match germline, which may point to a read error. The J gene is TRBJ1-5, the V gene TRBV6-6; 11 bases line up with TRBD1. There are 16 residues in the CDR3. Looked up from germline, CDR1 is MNHNY and CDR2 is SVGAGI (reference sequence). The CDR3 region has the DNA TGTGCCAGCACGCAAACTGGACAGGGGGCCGTTCAGCCCCAGCGTTTT. Its translation is CASTQTGQGAVQPQRF.

A remark on this clonotype: Since no conserved phenylalanine or tryptophan closes the CDR3, a read error is the likely cause. The limits of the CDR3 on the DNA are not certain, so only TCRdb's listed CDR3 is given. The chain has TRBV6-2 or TRBV6-3 and TRBJ1-5; no check of the table's D call, TRBD1, against the DNA was made. The germline V gene encodes CDR1 MNHEY and CDR2 SVGEGT. The CDR3 adds up to 16 amino acids, both ends counted. CDR3 sequence: CASSYVDRGKNRPHHL.

The chain carries TRBV20-1 and TRBJ2-7, with D perhaps given as TRBD1 or TRBD2 (5 bases each). Germline CDR1 DFQATT, CDR2 SNEGSKA (reference sequence). The CDR3 runs 14 residues. Trimming cost V 6 bases and J 6 bases, with 21 bases left between them. The CDR3, as DNA: TGCAGTGCCCCATATGGGACCCCCAGTGGCGAGCAGTACTTC. Protein product: CSAPYGTPSGEQYF.

As for this clonotype: One end of the junction is discordant with germline, which a read error may explain. V is TRBV30 and J is TRBJ2-3; TRBD2 aligns across 8 bases. Germline values: CDR1 GTSNPN, CDR2 SVGIG (reference sequence). This CDR3 comprises 14 residues. CDR3 sequence reads: CVWSDGGDPDTQCF. The CDR3 DNA reads TGTGTCTGGAGTGACGGGGGGGATCCAGATACGCAGTGTTTT.

The CDR3 reads CASSFTTVLVYEQYF. Here the CDR3 DNA reads TGTGCCAGCAGCTTCACCACAGTGCTAGTCTACGAGCAGTACTTC. The V call is TRBV11-2, the J call TRBJ2-7; D remains ambiguous. V lost 3 bases and J lost 3, with 15 bases in between. This CDR3 spans 15 amino acids. Germline CDR1 and CDR2: SGHAT and FQNNGV.

This clonotype was recorded many times. The chain is built from TRBV28 and TRBJ2-3; D gene uncertain. The CDR3 runs 13 residues. Germline V lookup: CDR1 MDHEN, CDR2 SYDVKM. Trimming pared 5 bases from V and 3 bases from J, leaving 9 bases between. The DNA of the CDR3 is TGTGCCAGCAGTCCCCGGACGACAGATACGCAGTATTTT. Protein product: CASSPRTTDTQYF.

A remark on this clonotype: A much larger clone differs by one base, so this may be a read error. V and J are TRBV6-2 or TRBV6-3 and TRBJ2-7; 14 bases match TRBD2. Germline CDR1 MNHEY, CDR2 SVGEGT. The CDR3 spans 15 residues. The CDR3 loop reads CTSRETGLAGGEQYF. Here the CDR3 DNA reads TGTACCAGCAGGGAGACCGGACTAGCGGGAGGTGAGCAGTACTTC.

This clonotype was recorded at least ten times. The V call is TRBV29-1, the J call TRBJ1-4, with a weak D call TRBD1 (5 bases). Trimming cost V 3 bases and J 8 bases, with 13 bases left between them. The CDR3 is 13 amino acids. Looked up from germline, CDR1 is SQVTM and CDR2 is ANQGSEA. For the CDR3, the DNA is TGCAGCGTTGACGGGCAGGGTGGGGAAAAACTGTTTTTT. Translated, it gives CSVDGQGGEKLFF.

A word on this clonotype: A junction end diverges from the germline sequence, so it may reflect a read error. The genes are TRBV28 and TRBJ2-7; 9 nucleotides agree with TRBD2. This CDR3 has 14 residues. Germline-derived CDR1 and CDR2 are MDHEN and SYDVKM. The CDR3 DNA sequence: TGTACCAGCAGTTTGGCTAGCGGGATCTCAGAGCAGTACTTC. This encodes CTSSLASGISEQYF.

This clonotype was detected a few times. The chain combines TRBV24-1 with TRBJ2-1, with D possibly matching TRBD1 (5 bases). The CDR3 spans 13 residues. Looked up from germline, CDR1 is KGHDR and CDR2 is SFDVKD. V was trimmed by 9 bases and J by 7 bases, leaving 15 bases between them. The CDR3 DNA sequence: TGTGCCACCGGCTCGGACACTAAAAATGAGCAGTTCTTC. As protein: CATGSDTKNEQFF.

This clonotype appeared a few times. V usage is TRBV28 and J usage is TRBJ2-1; D is unresolved. This CDR3 is 11 amino acids long. Trimming cost V 6 bases and J 0 bases, with 0 bases left between them. From germline, CDR1 is MDHEN and CDR2 SYDVKM. This CDR3 reads CASSSYNEQFF. CDR3 DNA sequence: TGTGCCAGCAGCTCCTACAATGAGCAGTTCTTC.

Comments on this clonotype: A much larger clone lies one base from this, so it may be a read error. This chain links TRBV6-1 with TRBJ2-7; D uncertain. Germline CDR1 MNHNS, CDR2 SASEGT. This CDR3 has 12 residues. The CDR3 region has the DNA TGTGCCAGCAGTGATTTCGGCTACGAGAAGTACTTC. It translates to CASSDFGYEKYF.

Comment on this clonotype: A much larger clone lies a single base off, so this may be a read error. This chain joins TRBV7-8 and TRBJ1-2; D gene uncertain. The CDR3 sequence is 14 residues long. Germline assignment: CDR1 SGHVS and CDR2 FQNEAQ. The DNA of the CDR3 is TGTGCCAGCATCTTAGAGCGGGGAGGCGGTGGCTACACCTTC. Protein: CASILERGGGGYTF.

This clonotype was seen at least ten times. This rearrangement joins TRBV7-9 to TRBJ1-4; D unresolved. The length of the CDR3 is 11 residues. The V end lost 1 base, the J end lost 8 bases, and 2 bases lay between the germline ends. Germline loops: CDR1 SEHNR, CDR2 FQNEAQ (reference sequence). DNA of the CDR3: TGTGCCAGCAGCTTAGTCGAAAAACTGTTTTTT. It codes for CASSLVEKLFF.

With regard to this clonotype: Compared with germline, one end of the junction differs, possibly owing to a read error. The chain employs TRBV5-4 and TRBJ2-7; a possible D gene is TRBD2 (5 bases). The germline gives CDR1 SGHNT, CDR2 YYREEE (reference sequence). This CDR3 region has 17 residues. The CDR3 DNA follows: TGTGCCAGAAGCTTGACCACGGCGGGTGGGGTCAACTACGAGCAGTACTTC. This gives the protein CARSLTTAGGVNYEQYF.

Note on this clonotype: One end of the junction is discordant with germline, which a read error may explain. The chain is built from TRBV6-5 and TRBJ1-2, with a tentative D call TRBD1 (5 bases). The germline CDR1 and CDR2 sequences are MNHEY and SVGAGI. CDR3 length equals 13 residues. DNA of the CDR3: TGTGCCAGCAGTCGAATATCCGGGACGTCTCACGCCTTC. This encodes CASSRISGTSHAF.

The chain uses TRBV20-1 and TRBJ2-5; 8 bases fit TRBD1. Unmatched junction bases numbered 13, after V lost 5 bases and J lost 8 bases. Per the germline V gene, CDR1 is DFQATT and CDR2 is SNEGSKA (reference sequence). The CDR3 has 14 residues. CDR3 amino acids: CSAPVSGGADTQYF. In DNA, the CDR3 is TGCAGTGCTCCCGTTTCAGGGGGCGCAGATACCCAGTACTTC.

As concerns this clonotype: A read error is possible here, since a much larger clone lies one base away. V gene TRBV7-8 combines with J gene TRBJ2-1; TRBD1 aligns across 10 bases. Germline V gene lookup returns CDR1 SGHVS and CDR2 FQNEAQ. CDR3 length equals 17 residues. CDR3 sequence reads: CASSLRTPGQGYNEQLF. The CDR3 DNA sequence: TGTGCCAGCAGTTTACGCACCCCGGGACAGGGGTACAATGAGCAGCTCTTC.